The entry below gives a single TCR beta chain sequence along with its context. No antigen is known for it. The CDR3 extends over 15 amino acids. The V gene's germline CDR1 is MNHEY and CDR2 SVGEGT. Trimming pared 5 bases from V and 5 bases from J, leaving 18 bases between. The sample originates from a study of Ad26.COV2.S vaccination and SARS-CoV-2 variants. Overall study context: By the intramuscular route, Ad26.COV2.S was given once, or twice 56 days apart.

Treatment specified: roughly 18 received Ad26.COV2.S at low or high dose, single or two shots; roughly five received placebo; per-sample allocation not given. Collection of samples fell on day 63 after the first vaccine or placebo injection. An Ad26 vector carrying the Wuhan-strain SARS-CoV-2 spike served as the vaccine. Assay: immunoSEQ multiplex PCR; the TCRdb copy retains only in-frame clones and omits some. This sample has about 410,000 clones, with around 92% found just once. General study points: Reports say spike-specific CD8+ and CD4+ T cell responses covered substantial breadth after vaccination. There was a possibility that the TCR breadth and depth analyses underestimated total T cell responses.

The clonotype comes from a person between 18 and 59 years old who received the Ad26.COV2.S COVID-19 vaccine or a placebo. The J gene is TRBJ1-1, the V gene TRBV6-2 or TRBV6-3, with TRBD1 as a possible D gene (5 bases). Sequences were derived from peripheral blood, sampled in a trial of Ad26.COV2.S vaccine versus placebo. The CDR3, as DNA: TGTGCCAGCAGTCTTACGACCGGGGCCATTACTGAAGCTTTCTTT. Protein sequence: CASSLTTGAITEAFF.